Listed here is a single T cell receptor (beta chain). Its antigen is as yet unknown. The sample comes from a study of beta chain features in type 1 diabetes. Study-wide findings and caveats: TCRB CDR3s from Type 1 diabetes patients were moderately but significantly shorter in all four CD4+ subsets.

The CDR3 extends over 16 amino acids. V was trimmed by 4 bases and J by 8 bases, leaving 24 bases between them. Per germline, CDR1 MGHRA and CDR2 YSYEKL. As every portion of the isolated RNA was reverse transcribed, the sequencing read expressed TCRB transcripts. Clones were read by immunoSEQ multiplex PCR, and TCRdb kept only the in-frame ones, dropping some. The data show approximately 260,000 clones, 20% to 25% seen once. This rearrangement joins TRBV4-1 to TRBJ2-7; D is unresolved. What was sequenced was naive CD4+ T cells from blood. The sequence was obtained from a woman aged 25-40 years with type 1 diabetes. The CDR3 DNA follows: TGCGCCAGCAGCCCGCTTGACTTAGCCTTCTCTACGAAGCAGTACTTC. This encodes CASSPLDLAFSTKQYF.